This T cell receptor beta chain is from a study of cytomegalovirus exposure and HLA in healthy donors. The CDR3 length is 16 residues. V was pared by 4 bases and J by 5 bases, with 10 bases of the junction left unmatched. CDR1 and CDR2 from the germline V gene are SGHRS and YFSETQ. There are a few counts of this clone. The PCR had 60 Vbeta and 13 Jbeta primers. Here immunoSEQ multiplex PCR was the method, and the copy in TCRdb shows in-frame clones only, minus some. The table lists approximately 150,000 clones, over 8% of them singletons. Sequenced input: PBMCs. This rearrangement joins TRBV5-1 to TRBJ2-1; 9 nucleotides agree with TRBD1. This clonotype was sampled from a male donor in good health and CMV-seronegative. The CDR3 loop is CASSPEQGALDNEQFF. The CDR3 DNA follows: TGCGCCAGCAGCCCCGAACAGGGGGCCCTCGACAATGAGCAGTTCTTC.